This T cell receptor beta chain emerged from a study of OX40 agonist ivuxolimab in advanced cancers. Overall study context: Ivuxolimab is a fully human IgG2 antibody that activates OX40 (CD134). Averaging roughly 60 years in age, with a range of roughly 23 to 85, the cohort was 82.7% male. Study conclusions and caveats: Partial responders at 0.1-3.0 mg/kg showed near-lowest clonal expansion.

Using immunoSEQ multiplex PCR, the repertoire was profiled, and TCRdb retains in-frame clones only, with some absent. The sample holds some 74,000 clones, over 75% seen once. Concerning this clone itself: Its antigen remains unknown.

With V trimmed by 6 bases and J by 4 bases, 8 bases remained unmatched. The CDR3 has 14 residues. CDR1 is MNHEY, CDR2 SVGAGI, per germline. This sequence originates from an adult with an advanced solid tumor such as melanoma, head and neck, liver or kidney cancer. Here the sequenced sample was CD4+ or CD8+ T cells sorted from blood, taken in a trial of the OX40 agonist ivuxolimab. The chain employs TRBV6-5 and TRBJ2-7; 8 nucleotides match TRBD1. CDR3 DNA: TGTGCCAGCAGCCGCCGGGACAGGTATTACGAGCAGTACTTC. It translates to CASSRRDRYYEQYF.